This T cell receptor beta chain originates from a study of human T cells and chemical hapten exposure. Time point meaning: patch test 1, 2 weeks after DPC sensitization. Treatment here: therapeutic diphenylcyclopropenone sensitization with weekly scalp DPC. The V end was cut by 4 bases, the J end by 6 bases, with 13 bases between. There are 13 residues in the CDR3. Looked up from germline, CDR1 is MNHNY and CDR2 is SVGAGI (reference sequence). What the library attached to individual cDNA molecules were unique molecular identifiers. TCRdb independently ran MiXCR on the RACE reads; one entry per CDR3 protein. The sample records fewer than 500,000 distinct CDR3 sequences, around 5% being singletons.

The source material was whole blood, sampled in connection with sensitization to the hapten diphenylcyclopropenone (DPC). The chain has TRBV6-6 and TRBJ2-7; weak D call: TRBD2 (5 bases). The origin of this receptor is a woman between 45 and 65 years old with alopecia areata. Some clones in this sample may be carry-over from other donors' samples. The CDR3 is CASSSPGRIEQYF. CDR3 nucleotides: TGTGCCAGCAGTTCCCCGGGGAGAATCGAGCAGTACTTC.